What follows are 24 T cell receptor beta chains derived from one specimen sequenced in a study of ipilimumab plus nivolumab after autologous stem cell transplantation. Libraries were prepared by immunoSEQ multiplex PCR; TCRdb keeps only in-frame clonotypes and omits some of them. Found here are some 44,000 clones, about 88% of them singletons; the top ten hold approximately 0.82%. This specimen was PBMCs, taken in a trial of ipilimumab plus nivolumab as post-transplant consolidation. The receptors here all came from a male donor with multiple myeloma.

The CDR3 DNA follows: TGCGCCAGCAGGGCAGCGGGATCCGGCTACAATGAGCAGTTCTTC. This translates into CASRAAGSGYNEQFF. The chain couples TRBV5-1 to TRBJ2-1; 7 nucleotides agree with TRBD2. Trimming took 5 bases from V and 3 from J; bases not matched to a gene: 8. The CDR3 loop spans 15 amino acids. Germline loops: CDR1 SGHRS, CDR2 YFSETQ.

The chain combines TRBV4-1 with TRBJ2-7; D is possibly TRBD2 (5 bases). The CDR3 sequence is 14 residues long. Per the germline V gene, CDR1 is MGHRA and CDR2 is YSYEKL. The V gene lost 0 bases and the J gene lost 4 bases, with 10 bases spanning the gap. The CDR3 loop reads CASSQDPGSYEQYF. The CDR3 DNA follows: TGCGCCAGCAGCCAAGATCCGGGGTCTTACGAGCAGTACTTC.

The DNA for the CDR3 is TGTGCCAGCAGCTTAGGAGGGACAGGTTCCGCCACCTTC. Translated, it gives CASSLGGTGSATF. J is TRBJ1-2 and V is TRBV7-9; 8 bases are a match to TRBD1. CDR1 SEHNR and CDR2 FQNEAQ come from the germline V gene (reference sequence). V lost 1 base to trimming and J lost 13 bases; unmatched junction nucleotides: 8. The CDR3 loop spans 13 amino acids. Supplemented by reference TRBV7-9 and TRBJ1-2, the full variable domain reads DTGVSQNPRHKITKRGQNVTFRCDPISEHNRLYWYRQTLGQGPEFLTYFQNEAQLEKSRLLSDRFSAERPKGSFSTLEIQRTEQGDSAMYLCASSLGGTGSATFGSGTRLTVV.

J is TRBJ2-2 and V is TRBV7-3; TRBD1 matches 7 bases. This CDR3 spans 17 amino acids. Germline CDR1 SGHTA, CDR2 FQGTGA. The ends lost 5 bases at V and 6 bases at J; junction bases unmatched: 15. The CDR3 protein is CASSPRSKTGLAGELFF. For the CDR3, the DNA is TGTGCCAGCAGCCCCAGGAGTAAGACAGGGTTGGCCGGGGAGCTGTTTTTT.

In nucleotides, the CDR3 is TGTGCCAGCAGTCCAGGGACAGTAAGGGGAGGCTACACCTTC. Residues: CASSPGTVRGGYTF. The chain combines TRBV27 with TRBJ1-2; 7 bases match TRBD1. V lost 5 bases to trimming and J lost 8 bases; unmatched junction nucleotides: 11. The CDR3 is 14 amino acids. Germline lookup yields CDR1 MNHEY and CDR2 SMNVEV (reference sequence).

Here the CDR3 reads CASSLDRAGGTEAFF. The CDR3 DNA follows: TGTGCCAGCAGCTTAGATAGGGCGGGCGGGACTGAAGCTTTCTTT. V is TRBV7-2 and J is TRBJ1-1; unclear D gene. The CDR3 has 15 residues. CDR1 is SGHTA, CDR2 FQGNSA, per germline. Trimming pared 1 base from V and 5 bases from J, leaving 14 bases between. Drawing the rest from reference TRBV7-2 and TRBJ1-1, the complete variable domain is GAGVSQSPSNKVTEKGKDVELRCDPISGHTALYWYRQSLGQGLEFLIYFQGNSAPDKSGLPSDRFSAERTGGSVSTLTIQRTQQEDSAVYLCASSLDRAGGTEAFFGQGTRLTVV.

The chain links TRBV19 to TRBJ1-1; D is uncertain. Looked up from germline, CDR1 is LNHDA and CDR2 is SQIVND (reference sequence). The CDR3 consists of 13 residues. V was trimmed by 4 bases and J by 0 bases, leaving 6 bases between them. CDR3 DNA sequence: TGTGCCAGTAGTAGGGAGATGAACACTGAAGCTTTCTTT. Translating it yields CASSREMNTEAFF.

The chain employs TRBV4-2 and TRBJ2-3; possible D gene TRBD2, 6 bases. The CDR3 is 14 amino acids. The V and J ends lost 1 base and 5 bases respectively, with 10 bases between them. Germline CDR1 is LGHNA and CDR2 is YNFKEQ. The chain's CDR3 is CASSQAAGLDTQYF. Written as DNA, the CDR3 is TGTGCCAGCAGCCAAGCGGCGGGACTAGATACGCAGTATTTT.

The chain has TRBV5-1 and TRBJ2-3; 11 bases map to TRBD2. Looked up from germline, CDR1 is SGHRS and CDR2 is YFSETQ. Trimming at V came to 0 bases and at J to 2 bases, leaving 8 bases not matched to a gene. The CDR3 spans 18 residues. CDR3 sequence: CASSLEGRLAGFTDTQYF. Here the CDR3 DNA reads TGCGCCAGCAGCTTGGAGGGCCGACTAGCGGGGTTCACAGATACGCAGTATTTT.

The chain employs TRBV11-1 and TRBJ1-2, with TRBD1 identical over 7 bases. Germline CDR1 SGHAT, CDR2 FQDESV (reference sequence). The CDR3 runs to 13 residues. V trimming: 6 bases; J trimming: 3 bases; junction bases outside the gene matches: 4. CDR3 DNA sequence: TGTGCCAGCAGTCACGACAGGGACTATGGCTACACCTTC. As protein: CASSHDRDYGYTF. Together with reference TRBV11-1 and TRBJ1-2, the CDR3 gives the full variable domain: EAEVAQSPRYKITEKSQAVAFWCDPISGHATLYWYRQILGQGPELLVQFQDESVVDDSQLPKDRFSAERLKGVDSTLKIQPAELGDSAMYLCASSHDRDYGYTFGSGTRLTVV.

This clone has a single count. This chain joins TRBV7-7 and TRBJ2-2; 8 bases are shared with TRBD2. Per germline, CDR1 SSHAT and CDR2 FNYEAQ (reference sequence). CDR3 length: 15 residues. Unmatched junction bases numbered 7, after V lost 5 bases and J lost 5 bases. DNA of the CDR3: TGTGCCAGCAGCCGGCTGACGGGGGGGACCGGGGAGCTGTTTTTT. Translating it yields CASSRLTGGTGELFF.

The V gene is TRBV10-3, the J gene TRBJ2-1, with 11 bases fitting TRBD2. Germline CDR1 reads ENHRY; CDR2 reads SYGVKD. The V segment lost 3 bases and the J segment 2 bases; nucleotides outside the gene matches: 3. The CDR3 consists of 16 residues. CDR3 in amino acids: CAISDSTSGAYNEQFF. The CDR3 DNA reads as TGTGCCATCAGTGATTCGACTAGCGGGGCCTACAATGAGCAGTTCTTC.

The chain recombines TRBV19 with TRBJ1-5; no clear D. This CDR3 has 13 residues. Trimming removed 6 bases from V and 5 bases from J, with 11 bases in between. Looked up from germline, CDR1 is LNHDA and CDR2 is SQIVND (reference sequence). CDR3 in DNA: TGTGCCAGTAGCCACAAAGGAGATCAGCCCCAGCATTTT. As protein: CASSHKGDQPQHF.

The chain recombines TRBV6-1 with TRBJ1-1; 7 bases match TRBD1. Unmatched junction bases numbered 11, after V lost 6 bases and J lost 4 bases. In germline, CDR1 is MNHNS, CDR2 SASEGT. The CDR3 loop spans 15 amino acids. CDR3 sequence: CASSVMRGRGTEAFF. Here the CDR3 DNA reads TGTGCCAGCAGCGTTATGAGGGGGCGCGGCACTGAAGCTTTCTTT.

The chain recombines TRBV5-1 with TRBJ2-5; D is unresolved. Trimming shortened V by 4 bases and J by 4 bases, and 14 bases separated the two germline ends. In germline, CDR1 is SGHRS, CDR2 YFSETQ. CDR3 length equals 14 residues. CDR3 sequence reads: CASSETLERETQYF. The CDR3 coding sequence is TGCGCCAGCAGCGAAACATTGGAGCGAGAGACCCAGTACTTC.

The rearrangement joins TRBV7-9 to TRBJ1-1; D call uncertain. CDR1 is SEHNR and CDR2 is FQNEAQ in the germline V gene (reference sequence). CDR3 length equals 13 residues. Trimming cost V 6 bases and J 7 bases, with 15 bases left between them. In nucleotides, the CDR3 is TGTGCCAGCAGGGCTGGCGAGGGCCGTGAAGCTTTCTTT. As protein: CASRAGEGREAFF.

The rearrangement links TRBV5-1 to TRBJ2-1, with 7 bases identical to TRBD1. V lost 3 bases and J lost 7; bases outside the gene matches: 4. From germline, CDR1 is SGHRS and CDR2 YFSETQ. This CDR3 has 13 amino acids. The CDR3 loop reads CASSSTTGNEQFF. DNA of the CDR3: TGCGCCAGCAGCTCTACGACAGGGAATGAGCAGTTCTTC.

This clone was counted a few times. CDR3 nucleotides: TGTGCCAGCACCTCATCCGTGGGGGGTGAAGCTTTCTTT. Translated: CASTSSVGGEAFF. The rearrangement joins TRBV9 to TRBJ1-1, with D possibly matching TRBD1 (5 bases). V was cut by 6 bases and J by 7 bases, with 16 bases left in between. The CDR3 has 13 residues. The germline gives CDR1 SGDLS, CDR2 YYNGEE.

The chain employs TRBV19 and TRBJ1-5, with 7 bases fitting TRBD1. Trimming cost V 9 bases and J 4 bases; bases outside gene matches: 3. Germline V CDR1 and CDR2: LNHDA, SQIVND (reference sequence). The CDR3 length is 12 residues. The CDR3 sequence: CASRQGNQPQHF. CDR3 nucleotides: TGTGCCAGCCGACAGGGTAATCAGCCCCAGCATTTT.

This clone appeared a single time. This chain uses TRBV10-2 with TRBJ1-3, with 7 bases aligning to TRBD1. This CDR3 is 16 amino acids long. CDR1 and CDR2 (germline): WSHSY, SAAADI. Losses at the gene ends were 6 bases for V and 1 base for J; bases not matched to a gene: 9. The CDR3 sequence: CASRPGQIESGNTIYF. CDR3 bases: TGCGCCAGCAGGCCGGGACAGATCGAATCTGGAAACACCATATATTTT.

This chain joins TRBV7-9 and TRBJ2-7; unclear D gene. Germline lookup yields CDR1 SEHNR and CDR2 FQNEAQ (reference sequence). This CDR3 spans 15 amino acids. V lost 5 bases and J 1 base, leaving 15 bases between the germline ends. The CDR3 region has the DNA TGTGCCAGCAGCCCCAGCGCGCCCACTTCCTACGAGCAGTACTTC. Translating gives CASSPSAPTSYEQYF.

Written as DNA, the CDR3 is TGTGCCAGTAGAGACAGACTAGCGGGAGGGAACGAGCAGTACTTC. Encoded protein: CASRDRLAGGNEQYF. The rearrangement uses TRBV19 and TRBJ2-7; 14 bases align to TRBD2. V lost 6 bases, J lost 5 bases, and 6 bases stayed unmatched. The germline CDR1 and CDR2 sequences are LNHDA and SQIVND (reference sequence). The CDR3 is 15 amino acids.

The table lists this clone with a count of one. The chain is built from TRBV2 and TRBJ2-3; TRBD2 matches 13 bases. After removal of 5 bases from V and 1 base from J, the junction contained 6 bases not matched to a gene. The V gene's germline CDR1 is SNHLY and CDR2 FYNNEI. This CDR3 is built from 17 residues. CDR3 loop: CASSSMGTSGGTDTQYF. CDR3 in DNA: TGTGCCAGCAGTTCAATGGGGACTAGCGGGGGCACAGATACGCAGTATTTT.

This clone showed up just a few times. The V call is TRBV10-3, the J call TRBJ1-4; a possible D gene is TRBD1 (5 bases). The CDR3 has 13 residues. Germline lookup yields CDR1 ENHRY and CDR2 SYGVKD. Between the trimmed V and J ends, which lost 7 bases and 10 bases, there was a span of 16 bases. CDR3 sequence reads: CAITDPGLGKLFF. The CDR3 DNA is TGTGCCATCACAGACCCGGGGCTGGGAAAACTGTTTTTT.